This T cell receptor (beta chain) was captured in a study of technical replicates of blood from a few donors. Between the trimmed V and J ends, which lost 1 base and 4 bases, there was a span of 7 bases. CDR1 MGHRA and CDR2 YSYEKL come from the germline V gene. The length of the CDR3 is 13 residues. TCRdb's copy holds only in-frame clones and misses some; the assay was immunoSEQ multiplex PCR. Of approximately 81,000 clones in the sample, 90% to 97% were seen once. The material sequenced was T cells isolated from PBMCs. The rearrangement joins TRBV4-1 to TRBJ2-5; D gene unclear. The TCR sequence derives from a human donor in good health. The CDR3 reads CASSQAPGETQYF. The CDR3 DNA is TGCGCCAGCAGCCAAGCGCCCGGAGAGACCCAGTACTTC.